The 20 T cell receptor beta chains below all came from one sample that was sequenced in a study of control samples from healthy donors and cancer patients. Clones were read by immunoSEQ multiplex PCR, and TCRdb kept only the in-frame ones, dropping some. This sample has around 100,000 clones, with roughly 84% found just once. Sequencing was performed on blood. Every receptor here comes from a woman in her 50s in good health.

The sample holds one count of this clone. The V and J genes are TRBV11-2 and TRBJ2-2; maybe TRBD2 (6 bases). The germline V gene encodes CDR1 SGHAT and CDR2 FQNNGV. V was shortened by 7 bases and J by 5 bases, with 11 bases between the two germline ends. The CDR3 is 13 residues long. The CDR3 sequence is CASKRVGTGELFF. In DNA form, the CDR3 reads TGTGCCAGCAAGCGGGTTGGTACCGGGGAGCTGTTTTTT.

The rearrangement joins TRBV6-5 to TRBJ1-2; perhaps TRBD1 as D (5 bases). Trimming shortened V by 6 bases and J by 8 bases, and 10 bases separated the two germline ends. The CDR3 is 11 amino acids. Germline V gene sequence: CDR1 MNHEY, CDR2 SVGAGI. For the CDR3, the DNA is TGTGCCAGCAGGAGGGAGGGGGGCTACACCTTC. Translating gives CASRREGGYTF.

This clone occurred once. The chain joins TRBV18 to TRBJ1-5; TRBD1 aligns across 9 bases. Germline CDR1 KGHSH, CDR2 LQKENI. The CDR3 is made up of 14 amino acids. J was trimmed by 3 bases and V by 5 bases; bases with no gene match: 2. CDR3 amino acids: CASSVQGANQPQHF. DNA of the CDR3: TGTGCCAGCTCAGTACAGGGGGCCAATCAGCCCCAGCATTTT.

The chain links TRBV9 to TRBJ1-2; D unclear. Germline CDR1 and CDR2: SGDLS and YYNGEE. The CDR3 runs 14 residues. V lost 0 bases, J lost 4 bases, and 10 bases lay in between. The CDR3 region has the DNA TGTGCCAGCAGCGTAGCTCCCGCTTTCTATGGCTACACCTTC. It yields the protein CASSVAPAFYGYTF.

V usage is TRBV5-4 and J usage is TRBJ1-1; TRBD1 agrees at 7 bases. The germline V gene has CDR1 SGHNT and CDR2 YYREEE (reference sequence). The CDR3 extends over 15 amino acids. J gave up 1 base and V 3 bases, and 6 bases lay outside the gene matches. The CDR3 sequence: CASSYRNRGNTEAFF. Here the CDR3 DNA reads TGTGCCAGCAGCTACCGAAACAGGGGGAACACTGAAGCTTTCTTT.

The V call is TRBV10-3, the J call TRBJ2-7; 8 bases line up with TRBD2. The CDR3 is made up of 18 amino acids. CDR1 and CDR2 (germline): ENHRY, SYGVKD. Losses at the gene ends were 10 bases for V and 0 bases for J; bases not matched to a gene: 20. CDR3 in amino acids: CATSRKGAGASSSYEQYF. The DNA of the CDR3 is TGTGCCACCTCCCGTAAAGGAGCGGGGGCCTCAAGCTCCTACGAGCAGTACTTC.

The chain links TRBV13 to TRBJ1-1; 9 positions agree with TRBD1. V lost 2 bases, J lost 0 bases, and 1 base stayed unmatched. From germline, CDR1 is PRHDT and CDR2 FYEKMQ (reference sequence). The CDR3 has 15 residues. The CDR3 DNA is TGTGCCAGCAGCTTAACAGGGGGCCTGAACACTGAAGCTTTCTTT. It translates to CASSLTGGLNTEAFF.

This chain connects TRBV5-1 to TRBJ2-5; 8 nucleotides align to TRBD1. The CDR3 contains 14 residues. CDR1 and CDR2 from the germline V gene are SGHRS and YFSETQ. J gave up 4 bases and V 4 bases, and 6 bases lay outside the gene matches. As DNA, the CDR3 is TGCGCCAGCAGCCCCGGACAGGGCCGAGAGACCCAGTACTTC. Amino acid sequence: CASSPGQGRETQYF.

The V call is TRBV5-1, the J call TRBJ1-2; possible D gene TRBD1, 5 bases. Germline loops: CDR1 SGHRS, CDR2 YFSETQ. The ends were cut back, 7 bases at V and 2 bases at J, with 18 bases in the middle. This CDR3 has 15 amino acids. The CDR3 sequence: CASSGQTGPNYGYTF. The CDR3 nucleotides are TGCGCCAGCTCAGGACAAACGGGGCCCAACTATGGCTACACCTTC.

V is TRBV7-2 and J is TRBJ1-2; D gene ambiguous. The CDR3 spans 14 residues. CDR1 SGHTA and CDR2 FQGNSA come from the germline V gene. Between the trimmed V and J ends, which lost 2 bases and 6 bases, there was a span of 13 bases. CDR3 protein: CASSLSDGTHGYTF. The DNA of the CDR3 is TGTGCCAGCAGCTTATCGGACGGTACTCATGGCTACACCTTC.

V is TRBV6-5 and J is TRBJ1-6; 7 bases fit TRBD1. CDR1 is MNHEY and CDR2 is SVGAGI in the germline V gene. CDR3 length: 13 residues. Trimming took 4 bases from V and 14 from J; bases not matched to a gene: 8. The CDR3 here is CASSLPGGASLHF. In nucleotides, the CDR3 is TGTGCCAGCAGTTTACCAGGGGGAGCATCCCTCCACTTT.

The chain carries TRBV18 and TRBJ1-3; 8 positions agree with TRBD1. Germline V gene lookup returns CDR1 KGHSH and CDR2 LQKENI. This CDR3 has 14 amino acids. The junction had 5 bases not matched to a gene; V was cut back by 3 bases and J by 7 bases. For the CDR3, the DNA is TGTGCCAGCTCACCTTGGACAGGGCGCAACACCATATATTTT. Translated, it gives CASSPWTGRNTIYF.

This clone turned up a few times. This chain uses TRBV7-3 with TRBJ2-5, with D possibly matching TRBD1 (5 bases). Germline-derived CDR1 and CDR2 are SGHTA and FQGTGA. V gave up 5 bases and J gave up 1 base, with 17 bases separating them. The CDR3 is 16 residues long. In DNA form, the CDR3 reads TGTGCCAGCAGCCCTAGGGGCCCCGGGCCCCAAGAGACCCAGTACTTC. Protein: CASSPRGPGPQETQYF.

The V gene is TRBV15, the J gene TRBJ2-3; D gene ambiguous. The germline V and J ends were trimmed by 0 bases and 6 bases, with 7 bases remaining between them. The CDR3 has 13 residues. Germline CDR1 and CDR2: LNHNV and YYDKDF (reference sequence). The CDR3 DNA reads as TGTGCCACCAGCAGAGATTCGAGGGATACGCAGTATTTT. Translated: CATSRDSRDTQYF.

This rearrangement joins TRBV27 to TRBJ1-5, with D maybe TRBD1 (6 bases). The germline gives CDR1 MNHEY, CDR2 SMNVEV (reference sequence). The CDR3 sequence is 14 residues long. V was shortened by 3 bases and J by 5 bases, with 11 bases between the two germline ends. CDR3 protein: CASSFPGADQPQHF. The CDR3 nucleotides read TGTGCCAGCAGTTTCCCGGGGGCAGATCAGCCCCAGCATTTT.

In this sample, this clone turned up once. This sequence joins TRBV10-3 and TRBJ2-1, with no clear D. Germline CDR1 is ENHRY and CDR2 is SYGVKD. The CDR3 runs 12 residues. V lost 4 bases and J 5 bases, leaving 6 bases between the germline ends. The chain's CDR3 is CAISVAHNEQFF. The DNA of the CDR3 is TGTGCCATCAGTGTGGCCCACAATGAGCAGTTCTTC.

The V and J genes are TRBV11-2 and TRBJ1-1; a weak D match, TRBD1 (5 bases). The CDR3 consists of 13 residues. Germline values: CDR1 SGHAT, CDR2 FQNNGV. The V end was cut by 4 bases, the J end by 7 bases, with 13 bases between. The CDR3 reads CASSSWGIDEAFF. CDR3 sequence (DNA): TGTGCCAGCAGCTCCTGGGGGATTGATGAAGCTTTCTTT.

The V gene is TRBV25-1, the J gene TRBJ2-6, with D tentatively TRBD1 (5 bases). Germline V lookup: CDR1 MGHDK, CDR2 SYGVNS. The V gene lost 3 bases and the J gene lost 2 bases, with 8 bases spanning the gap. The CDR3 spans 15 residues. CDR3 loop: CASSDPGTGANVLTF. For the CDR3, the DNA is TGTGCCAGCAGTGATCCAGGGACTGGGGCCAACGTCCTGACTTTC. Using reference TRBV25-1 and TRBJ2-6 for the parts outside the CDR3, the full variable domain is EADIYQTPRYLVIGTGKKITLECSQTMGHDKMYWYQQDPGMELHLIHYSYGVNSTEKGDLSSESTVSRIRTEHFPLTLESARPSHTSQYLCASSDPGTGANVLTFGAGSRLTVL.

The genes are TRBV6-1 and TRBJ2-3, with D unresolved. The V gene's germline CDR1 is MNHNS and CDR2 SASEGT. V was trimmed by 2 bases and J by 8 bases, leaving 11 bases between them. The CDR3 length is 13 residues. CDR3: CASSESQSGTQYF. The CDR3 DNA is TGTGCCAGCAGTGAAAGTCAGTCGGGTACGCAGTATTTT.

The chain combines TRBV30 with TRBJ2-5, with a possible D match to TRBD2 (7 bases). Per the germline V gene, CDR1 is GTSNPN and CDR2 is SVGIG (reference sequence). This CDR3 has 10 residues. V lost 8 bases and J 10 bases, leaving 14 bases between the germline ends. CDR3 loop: CAIGGAGQYF. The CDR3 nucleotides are TGTGCCATAGGGGGGGCGGGCCAGTACTTC.